This TCR beta chain was identified in a study of blood T cell repertoires in COVID-19. Study overall: Sample material is recorded as cDNA or gDNA derived from T cells, B-cell-depleted T cells, or PBMCs.

Everyone who took part was 18 to 89 years old, and they came from about two dozen US areas. CDR1 is LGHNA, CDR2 YSLEER, per germline. Trimming removed 1 base from V and 4 bases from J, with 4 bases in between. This CDR3 region has 13 residues. Sequencing was performed with immunoSEQ multiplex PCR; in TCRdb, only in-frame clones are kept and a portion is missing. The table has roughly 400,000 clones, around 92% seen once. The receptor comes from a young woman who had recovered from COVID-19. This chain uses TRBV4-3 with TRBJ2-2, with D unclear. Sequencing was performed on PBMCs or T cells enriched from blood (not recorded which). As DNA, the CDR3 is TGCGCCAGCAGCCAAGTAGTCACCGGGGAGCTGTTTTTT. Translated, it gives CASSQVVTGELFF.